These 32 T cell receptor beta chains came from one sample sequenced in a study of T-cell reconstitution after alpha-beta-depleted transplantation in children (TCRdb year 2016). The library was prepared using PCR. Sequenced using an Illumina HiSeq 2500. TCR libraries were prepared with molecular barcoding, using unique molecular identifiers to normalize TCRbeta repertoire quantification. The public reads were reanalyzed by TCRdb: fastp trimming at Q25, MiXCR alignment, in-frame beta chains only. CDR3 protein duplicates are merged, each entry listing the most common genes and DNA. The table for this sample lists a few hundred thousand distinct CDR3 sequences; roughly 25% of them were counted only once. The top ten clonotypes cover roughly 2.6% of the sample. The treatment or condition label of this sample denotes: allogeneic hematopoietic cell transplantation with graft depleted of TCRalphabeta T cells and CD19 B cells.

Material: PBMCs, obtained before TCRalphabeta/CD19-depleted stem cell transplant. The receptors were gathered from a girl aged 2-15 years with Fanconi anemia, due to receive a stem cell transplant.

This clonotype was counted at least ten times. The chain couples TRBV5-4 to TRBJ2-1; no clear D gene. The CDR3 covers 15 residues. V was clipped by 4 bases and J by 3 bases, with 14 bases between them. Germline assignment: CDR1 SGHNT and CDR2 YYREEE (reference sequence). CDR3 nucleotides: TGTGCCAGCAGCCCGAATTGGGAAGACTACAATGAGCAGTTCTTC. Its translation is CASSPNWEDYNEQFF.

This clonotype was detected ten times or more. The V call is TRBV12-3 or TRBV12-4, the J call TRBJ2-7, with D hard to call. CDR3 length: 15 residues. Trimming cost V 2 bases and J 0 bases, with 11 bases left between them. CDR3 nucleotides: TGTGCCAGCAGTTTACGAGCGTCGACCTCCTACGAGCAGTACTTC. Translating it yields CASSLRASTSYEQYF.

This sequence joins TRBV29-1 and TRBJ2-7; the match to TRBD2 covers 9 bases. Germline loops: CDR1 SQVTM, CDR2 ANQGSEA. The ends lost 7 bases at V and 2 bases at J; junction bases unmatched: 15. The CDR3 has 16 amino acids. The CDR3 DNA reads as TGCAGCGACGCAAGTACGCCTAGCGGGGCCACCTACGAGCAGTACTTC. The encoded protein is CSDASTPSGATYEQYF.

For the CDR3, the DNA is TGCGCCAGCAGCTTGGATCAGCGGATCACAGATACGCAGTATTTT. Translating gives CASSLDQRITDTQYF. V gene TRBV5-1 combines with J gene TRBJ2-3; D is perhaps TRBD2 (5 bases). In germline, CDR1 is SGHRS, CDR2 YFSETQ. V dropped 0 bases and J dropped 2 bases, with 10 bases sitting between them. The CDR3 is 15 amino acids.

This clonotype was counted at least ten times. The chain employs TRBV29-1 and TRBJ2-3, with D perhaps matching TRBD1 or TRBD2 (5 bases each). The CDR3 has 15 residues. Germline CDR1 reads SQVTM; CDR2 reads ANQGSEA. The ends were cut back, 4 bases at V and 2 bases at J, with 16 bases in the middle. CDR3 DNA: TGCAGCGTTGGATCGGGGCTCGGAATCACAGATACGCAGTATTTT. It yields the protein CSVGSGLGITDTQYF.

This clonotype was recorded many times. J is TRBJ2-7 and V is TRBV25-1; the D gene is possibly TRBD1 (5 bases). V was shortened by 6 bases and J by 4 bases, with 13 bases between the two germline ends. The length of the CDR3 is 13 residues. The germline V gene has CDR1 MGHDK and CDR2 SYGVNS. CDR3 amino acids: CASSPYQGYEQYF. The CDR3 nucleotides read TGTGCCAGCAGCCCCTATCAGGGTTACGAGCAGTACTTC.

This chain uses TRBV6-1 with TRBJ1-2, with D unresolved. V was clipped by 2 bases and J by 2 bases, with 6 bases between them. This CDR3 spans 13 amino acids. Germline CDR1 MNHNS, CDR2 SASEGT. CDR3 region: CASSELRNYGYTF. CDR3 DNA sequence: TGTGCCAGCAGTGAATTGAGGAACTATGGCTACACCTTC.

This clonotype was detected only a few times. The chain uses TRBV20-1 and TRBJ2-5, with D possibly TRBD1 on 5 matching bases. Trimming took off 0 bases at V and 0 bases at J, with 14 bases between the two ends. CDR1 and CDR2 (germline): DFQATT, SNEGSKA (reference sequence). This CDR3 is 16 amino acids long. The CDR3 coding sequence is TGCAGTGCTAGAGATAAAACAGGTTGGAACCAAGAGACCCAGTACTTC. It codes for CSARDKTGWNQETQYF.

This clonotype came up many times. V and J are TRBV3-1 and TRBJ2-5, with D unclear. Germline V lookup: CDR1 LGHDT, CDR2 YNNKEL (reference sequence). V was pared by 0 bases and J by 5 bases, with 13 bases between. The CDR3 spans 15 residues. The CDR3 loop reads CASSQDYRERETQYF. The CDR3 DNA follows: TGTGCCAGCAGCCAAGATTATAGGGAACGGGAGACCCAGTACTTC.

The rearrangement links TRBV6-4 to TRBJ2-7, with TRBD1 matching 9 bases. The ends lost 7 bases at V and 6 bases at J; junction bases unmatched: 10. The CDR3 is 14 amino acids. Germline CDR1 and CDR2: MRHNA and SNTAGT. The CDR3 sequence: CASTRTGELREQYF. The CDR3, as DNA: TGTGCCAGCACCCGGACAGGGGAATTACGCGAGCAGTACTTC.

This chain connects TRBV3-1 to TRBJ2-5; the D gene could be TRBD1 or TRBD2 (6 bases each). V was clipped by 11 bases and J by 5 bases, with 21 bases between them. CDR1 and CDR2 (germline): LGHDT, YNNKEL (reference sequence). The CDR3 consists of 14 residues. CDR3 DNA: TGTGCCTCCTCCACGGAGGGGGTCTGGGAGACCCAGTACTTC. This translates into CASSTEGVWETQYF.

This chain joins TRBV7-6 and TRBJ2-7; 11 bases line up with TRBD2. The CDR3 runs 15 residues. The V segment lost 6 bases and the J segment 7 bases; nucleotides outside the gene matches: 11. Germline CDR1 reads SGHVS; CDR2 reads FNYEAQ. The CDR3 sequence: CASSPSGGSLREQYF. The CDR3, as DNA: TGTGCCAGCAGTCCTAGCGGGGGGTCACTACGGGAGCAGTACTTC.

This chain connects TRBV6-1 to TRBJ1-5; 7 bases are a match to TRBD1. Trimming took 6 bases from V and 2 from J; bases not matched to a gene: 10. Per germline, CDR1 MNHNS and CDR2 SASEGT. This CDR3 contains 16 residues. CDR3 amino acids: CASRPNRGGGNQPQHF. CDR3 nucleotide sequence: TGTGCCAGCAGACCCAACAGGGGAGGCGGCAATCAGCCCCAGCATTTT.

This clonotype was seen a handful of times. The chain combines TRBV20-1 with TRBJ2-1; TRBD2 matches at 16 bases. Germline V gene sequence: CDR1 DFQATT, CDR2 SNEGSKA (reference sequence). The CDR3 spans 20 residues. Trimming took 3 bases from V and 4 from J; bases not matched to a gene: 15. The CDR3 DNA reads TGCAGTGCTAGTCTCAAGGGGACTAGCGGGAGGGCCAGGGCTTACAATGAGCAGTTCTTC. Its protein product is CSASLKGTSGRARAYNEQFF.

This clonotype came up a few times. This chain joins TRBV10-2 and TRBJ2-7; perhaps TRBD2 as D (5 bases). The CDR3 consists of 13 residues. Germline CDR1 WSHSY, CDR2 SAAADI. Between the trimmed V and J ends, which lost 2 bases and 2 bases, there was a span of 7 bases. CDR3 residues: CASSESGPYEQYF. CDR3 nucleotide sequence: TGCGCCAGCAGTGAGAGCGGCCCCTACGAGCAGTACTTC.

In its sample, this clonotype was seen many times. The V gene is TRBV20-1, the J gene TRBJ2-7, with 10 bases lining up with TRBD1. Germline CDR1 and CDR2: DFQATT and SNEGSKA (reference sequence). The CDR3 is 15 residues long. With V trimmed by 6 bases and J by 6 bases, 14 bases remained unmatched. The CDR3 region is CSARGPRGTGVEQYF. CDR3 in DNA: TGCAGTGCAAGGGGGCCAAGGGGGACAGGGGTCGAGCAGTACTTC.

The chain combines TRBV29-1 with TRBJ1-2; 9 bases map to TRBD1. The CDR3 spans 13 residues. V shed 5 bases and J 4 bases; nucleotides not matched to a gene: 5. In germline, CDR1 is SQVTM, CDR2 ANQGSEA. The CDR3 bases are TGCAGCGTTCAGGACAGGGGCAGCTATGGCTACACCTTC. Its translation is CSVQDRGSYGYTF.

This clonotype came up a few times. The V call is TRBV5-1, the J call TRBJ2-7; TRBD1 aligns across 7 bases. J lost 0 bases, V lost 0 bases, and 0 bases had no gene match. The CDR3 has 14 residues. CDR1 and CDR2 from the germline V gene are SGHRS and YFSETQ. The CDR3 DNA is TGCGCCAGCAGCTTGGAGGGGGCCTCCTACGAGCAGTACTTC. Amino acids: CASSLEGASYEQYF.

The rearrangement uses TRBV7-2 and TRBJ2-7, with 9 positions matching TRBD2. Trimming at V came to 1 base and at J to 2 bases, leaving 6 bases not matched to a gene. Germline CDR1 reads SGHTA; CDR2 reads FQGNSA. The CDR3 runs 16 residues. The CDR3 region has the DNA TGTGCCAGCAGCTTAGTTCTAGCGGGGCCAACCTACGAGCAGTACTTC. Its translation: CASSLVLAGPTYEQYF.

This clonotype was detected only a few times. V and J are TRBV5-1 and TRBJ2-7; the match to TRBD2 covers 12 bases. CDR1 SGHRS and CDR2 YFSETQ come from the germline V gene. The CDR3 runs 16 residues. With 0 bases clipped from V and 3 bases from J, the junction kept 4 bases outside the gene matches. Here the CDR3 DNA reads TGCGCCAGCAGCTTGGGAGGACTAGCGGGAATCTACGAGCAGTACTTC. It codes for CASSLGGLAGIYEQYF.

This clonotype was found a few times. The chain employs TRBV7-2 and TRBJ2-7; D possibly uses TRBD1 or TRBD2 (5 bases each). Deletions cut 5 bases from V and 4 bases from J, with 12 bases between. In germline, CDR1 is SGHTA, CDR2 FQGNSA. This CDR3 region has 13 residues. CDR3 loop: CASSLFEGYEQYF. CDR3 sequence (DNA): TGTGCCAGCAGCCTTTTCGAGGGGTACGAGCAGTACTTC.

The chain has TRBV11-2 and TRBJ2-5; D could derive from TRBD1 or TRBD2 (8 bases each). The germline gives CDR1 SGHAT, CDR2 FQNNGV. Trimming took off 1 base at V and 2 bases at J, with 20 bases between the two ends. The CDR3 sequence is 18 residues long. The DNA for the CDR3 is TGTGCCAGCAGCTTAGTAGGGACAGGAGTAGCGGGACAAGAGACCCAGTACTTC. Its protein product is CASSLVGTGVAGQETQYF.

Remarks on this clonotype: This may be a read error, as it is one base from a much larger clone. As DNA, the CDR3 is TGTGCCAGAAGTTCGCCCCCGAACAGGGTTGAAAAACTGTTTTTT. Translating gives CARSSPPNRVEKLFF. This sequence joins TRBV28 and TRBJ1-4, with D possibly TRBD1 on 6 matching bases. CDR1 and CDR2 (germline): MDHEN, SYDVKM. This CDR3 region has 15 residues.

In its sample, this clonotype was seen many times. This sequence joins TRBV6-2 or TRBV6-3 and TRBJ2-7; D is ambiguous. Trimming stripped 2 bases from V and 0 bases from J, with 8 bases between. The length of the CDR3 is 14 residues. Germline CDR1 reads MNHEY; CDR2 reads SVGEGT. The DNA of the CDR3 is TGTGCCAGCAGTTACCCTACACCCTCCTACGAGCAGTACTTC. Translating gives CASSYPTPSYEQYF.

This clonotype was picked up many times. The V gene is TRBV12-3 or TRBV12-4, the J gene TRBJ1-2; no definite D call. CDR3 length: 12 residues. V dropped 5 bases and J dropped 8 bases, with 12 bases sitting between them. The CDR3 protein is CASSLGVPGYTF. As DNA, the CDR3 is TGTGCCAGCAGTCTTGGGGTCCCAGGCTACACCTTC.

CDR3 coding DNA: TGCAGCGTTGAAACGGCCTACTACGAGCAGTACTTC. This codes for CSVETAYYEQYF. This chain links TRBV29-1 with TRBJ2-7; D unclear. V lost 2 bases and J 3 bases, leaving 8 bases between the germline ends. Germline V lookup: CDR1 SQVTM, CDR2 ANQGSEA. There are 12 residues in the CDR3.

Notes on this clonotype: An end of the junction differs from the germline gene, which may be a read error. This chain connects TRBV7-6 to TRBJ2-2, with 9 bases lining up with TRBD1. Germline values: CDR1 SGHVS, CDR2 FNYEAQ. This CDR3 spans 18 amino acids. Written as DNA, the CDR3 is TGTGCCAGCAGCCTAGCCCTCGGACAGGGGAAATACACCGGGGAGCTGTTTTTT. Translation: CASSLALGQGKYTGELFF.

This clonotype was picked up a small number of times. The rearrangement joins TRBV7-8 to TRBJ1-4; D unclear. The CDR3 length is 15 residues. The germline gives CDR1 SGHVS, CDR2 FQNEAQ. The V end lost 4 bases, the J end lost 5 bases, and 14 bases lay between the germline ends. Here the CDR3 reads CASSYGARGNEKLFF. The CDR3, as DNA: TGTGCCAGCAGCTACGGAGCGCGGGGAAATGAAAAACTGTTTTTT.

This clonotype has at least ten counts. The chain uses TRBV6-5 and TRBJ2-7; unclear D gene. Looked up from germline, CDR1 is MNHEY and CDR2 is SVGAGI. Trimming removed 4 bases at V and 5 bases at J, with 15 bases between. CDR3 length: 14 residues. The CDR3 is CASSFGRRTHEQYF. The CDR3 coding sequence is TGTGCCAGCAGTTTTGGACGGCGGACCCACGAGCAGTACTTC.

A word on this clonotype: At one end the junction does not follow the germline gene, possibly because of a read error. This chain joins TRBV2 and TRBJ2-7, with D perhaps being TRBD1 or TRBD2 (6 bases each). Germline lookup yields CDR1 SNHLY and CDR2 FYNNEI. The CDR3 runs 15 residues. DNA of the CDR3: TGTGCCAGCAGGGAAGGAGGGGGAAAACTGTACGAGCAGTACTTC. Encoded protein: CASREGGGKLYEQYF. The full variable domain, rest sourced from reference TRBV2 and TRBJ2-7, is EPEVTQTPSHQVTQMGQEVILRCVPISNHLYFYWYRQILGQKVEFLVSFYNNEISEKSEIFDDQFSVERPDGSNFTLKIRSTKLEDSAMYFCASREGGGKLYEQYFGPGTRLTVT.

This clonotype turned up a few times. The chain couples TRBV5-1 to TRBJ2-7; D remains ambiguous. Germline CDR1 SGHRS, CDR2 YFSETQ. V lost 2 bases to trimming and J lost 5 bases, with 8 bases between them. The CDR3 consists of 12 residues. The CDR3 sequence: CASSLNLDEQYF. The CDR3 nucleotides are TGCGCCAGCAGCTTAAACTTAGACGAGCAGTACTTC.

The chain has TRBV12-3 or TRBV12-4 and TRBJ2-1, with D hard to call. Trimming pared 5 bases from V and 6 bases from J, leaving 8 bases between. This CDR3 spans 12 amino acids. CDR3 protein: CASSGPLNEQFF. In DNA, the CDR3 is TGTGCCAGCAGTGGACCCCTCAATGAGCAGTTCTTC.